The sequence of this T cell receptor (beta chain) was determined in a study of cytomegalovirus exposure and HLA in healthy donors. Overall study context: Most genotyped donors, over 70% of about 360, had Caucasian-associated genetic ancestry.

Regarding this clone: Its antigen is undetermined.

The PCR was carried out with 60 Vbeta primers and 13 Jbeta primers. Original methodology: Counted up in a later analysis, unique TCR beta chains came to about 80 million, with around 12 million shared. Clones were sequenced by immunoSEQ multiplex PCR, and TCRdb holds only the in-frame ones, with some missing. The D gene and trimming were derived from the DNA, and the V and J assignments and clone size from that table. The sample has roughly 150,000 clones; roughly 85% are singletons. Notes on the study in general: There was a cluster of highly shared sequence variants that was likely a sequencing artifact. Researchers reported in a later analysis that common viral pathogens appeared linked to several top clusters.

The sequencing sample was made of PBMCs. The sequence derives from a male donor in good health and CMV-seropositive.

CDR3 loop: CASSLAGGGLYGYTF. The CDR3 DNA is TGTGCCAGCAGCTTAGCGGGAGGGGGACTTTATGGCTACACCTTC. This chain uses TRBV7-9 with TRBJ1-2; a weak D match, TRBD1 (6 bases). This CDR3 spans 15 amino acids. Germline V gives CDR1 SEHNR, CDR2 FQNEAQ (reference sequence). The V end was cut by 0 bases, the J end by 5 bases, with 13 bases between.